Shown below are 31 T cell receptor beta chains from a single sample sequenced in a study of CD8+CD57+ T cells in acquired aplastic anemia. TCR beta VDJ and CDR3 were profiled, and genomic DNA was the template. TCRdb analysed the reads with MiXCR anew, one entry per CDR3 protein. The top ten hold under 45% of the sample, which has about 180,000 distinct CDR3 sequences, roughly 65% seen once. Patients sequenced had flow cytometry evidence of CD8+CD57+ cell expansion. Sequenced input: sorted CD4+, CD8+, or CD8+CD57+ T cells (not recorded which) from PBMCs. The receptors shown here come from a human donor with aplastic anemia.

Notes on this clonotype: This clone may be a read error of a much larger clone one base away. V usage is TRBV7-9 and J usage is TRBJ2-2; tentative D call: TRBD2 (5 bases). V was pared by 1 base and J by 5 bases, with 8 bases between. Germline loops: CDR1 SEHNR, CDR2 FQNEAQ (reference sequence). This CDR3 comprises 14 residues. This chain's CDR3 is CASSLGTLTGELFF. The DNA of the CDR3 is TGTGCCAGCAGCTTAGGGACTTTAACCGGGGAGCTGTTTTTT.

This clonotype was found many times. The CDR3 loop reads CASSNGVRGLGSYNSPLHF. For the CDR3, the DNA is TGCGCCAGCAGTAACGGAGTGCGGGGGCTGGGGTCCTATAATTCACCCCTCCACTTT. The chain couples TRBV5-1 to TRBJ1-6; weak D call: TRBD1 (6 bases). The CDR3 length is 19 residues. Trimming left V 5 bases short and J 1 base short, with 22 bases between. Germline CDR1 SGHRS, CDR2 YFSETQ.

The genes are TRBV2 and TRBJ2-5, with D possibly being TRBD2 (7 bases). The V gene lost 7 bases and the J gene lost 4 bases, with 13 bases spanning the gap. Germline CDR1 is SNHLY and CDR2 is FYNNEI. The CDR3 has 13 amino acids. Here the CDR3 DNA reads TGTGCCAGCAACGCGGGGGCCGGAGAGACCCAGTACTTC. It encodes CASNAGAGETQYF.

This clonotype was recorded only once. The chain combines TRBV15 with TRBJ2-7; 7 bases are shared with TRBD2. CDR3 length: 15 amino acids. V lost 0 bases to trimming and J lost 4 bases; unmatched junction nucleotides: 6. CDR1 and CDR2 (germline): LNHNV, YYDKDF (reference sequence). CDR3 loop: CATSRDRAGAYEQYF. CDR3 in DNA: TGTGCCACCAGCAGAGATCGGGCGGGAGCTTACGAGCAGTACTTC.

DNA of the CDR3: TGTGCCATCAGAGGGCCCCCTGGAAACACCATATATTTT. Protein sequence: CAIRGPPGNTIYF. V is TRBV2 and J is TRBJ1-6, with D uncertain. The DNA end favors TRBJ1-3, so the J call may be wrong. Germline V lookup: CDR1 SNHLY, CDR2 FYNNEI. The CDR3 is 13 amino acids.

A word on this clonotype: Compared with germline, one end of the junction differs, possibly owing to a read error. V and J are TRBV5-1 and TRBJ2-7; no definite D call. The CDR3 length is 14 residues. The germline gives CDR1 SGHRS, CDR2 YFSETQ. CDR3 amino acids: CASSSPQRPSEQYF. The CDR3, as DNA: TGTGCCAGCAGCTCACCGCAGCGCCCCTCCGAGCAGTACTTC.

This clonotype appeared many times. The chain is built from TRBV2 and TRBJ2-1; D perhaps matches TRBD2 (7 bases). The V and J ends lost 4 bases and 4 bases respectively, with 14 bases between them. This CDR3 spans 15 amino acids. Germline V lookup: CDR1 SNHLY, CDR2 FYNNEI. CDR3: CASSVGGGRYNEQFF. In nucleotides, the CDR3 is TGTGCCAGCAGTGTCGGCGGGGGCCGGTACAATGAGCAGTTCTTC.

This chain links TRBV7-8 with TRBJ1-2, with TRBD1 matching 9 bases. This CDR3 is built from 16 residues. From germline, CDR1 is SGHVS and CDR2 FQNEAQ. V lost 2 bases and J lost 8; bases outside the gene matches: 12. The CDR3 protein is CASSLIPGQGTRGYTF. The CDR3 region has the DNA TGTGCCAGCAGCTTAATCCCCGGACAGGGGACGAGGGGCTACACCTTC.

The CDR3 region is CASSEYRVSNEQFF. CDR3 sequence (DNA): TGTGCCAGCAGTGAATACAGGGTGTCCAATGAGCAGTTCTTC. The gene calls are TRBV25-1 and TRBJ2-1; D is perhaps TRBD1 (5 bases). The V gene's germline CDR1 is MGHDK and CDR2 SYGVNS. Trimming cost V 0 bases and J 6 bases, with 9 bases left between them. The CDR3 spans 14 residues.

This chain connects TRBV15 to TRBJ2-7, with D possibly called TRBD1 or TRBD2 (6 bases each). CDR1 LNHNV and CDR2 YYDKDF come from the germline V gene (reference sequence). Trimming stripped 2 bases from V and 0 bases from J, with 14 bases between. The CDR3 has 16 residues. The CDR3 is CATSRRGGTTSYEQYF. CDR3 DNA sequence: TGTGCCACCAGCAGAAGAGGGGGGACAACCTCCTACGAGCAGTACTTC.

This rearrangement joins TRBV19 to TRBJ1-2, with 10 bases identical to TRBD1. CDR1 is LNHDA, CDR2 SQIVND, per germline (reference sequence). With 5 bases clipped from V and 4 bases from J, the junction kept 7 bases outside the gene matches. The length of the CDR3 is 15 residues. In DNA, the CDR3 is TGTGCCAGTAGTTACCGGGACAGGGGTGGCTATGGCTACACCTTC. This gives the protein CASSYRDRGGYGYTF.

This chain links TRBV7-2 with TRBJ2-1, with D perhaps matching TRBD2 (5 bases). The V end lost 5 bases, the J end lost 2 bases, and 13 bases lay between the germline ends. The CDR3 covers 15 residues. Germline V gene lookup returns CDR1 SGHTA and CDR2 FQGNSA. The CDR3 sequence: CASSLASRTYNEQFF. CDR3 sequence (DNA): TGTGCCAGCAGCCTTGCTAGCCGTACCTACAATGAGCAGTTCTTC.

This clonotype was seen a few times. The chain couples TRBV10-3 to TRBJ2-2; D uncertain. V shed 6 bases and J shed 5 bases, with 10 bases lying between them. The CDR3 runs to 13 residues. Germline V lookup: CDR1 ENHRY, CDR2 SYGVKD. The CDR3 loop is CAIRPKSTGELFF. CDR3 bases: TGTGCCATCAGACCTAAGAGTACCGGGGAGCTGTTTTTT.

This clonotype came up many times. This chain links TRBV7-9 with TRBJ2-3; D is possibly TRBD1 (6 bases). The CDR3 is 14 residues long. From germline, CDR1 is SEHNR and CDR2 FQNEAQ (reference sequence). V lost 1 base and J lost 3, with 8 bases in between. CDR3 DNA sequence: TGTGCCAGCAGCTTAGAGACAGGAACAGATACGCAGTATTTT. It codes for CASSLETGTDTQYF. Full variable domain (outside the CDR3, taken from reference TRBV7-9 and TRBJ2-3): DTGVSQNPRHKITKRGQNVTFRCDPISEHNRLYWYRQTLGQGPEFLTYFQNEAQLEKSRLLSDRFSAERPKGSFSTLEIQRTEQGDSAMYLCASSLETGTDTQYFGPGTRLTVL.

V and J are TRBV5-1 and TRBJ1-3; 10 positions agree with TRBD1. The CDR3 consists of 15 residues. CDR1 is SGHRS and CDR2 is YFSETQ in the germline V gene. Trimming took 4 bases from V and 4 from J; bases not matched to a gene: 5. CDR3 region: CASSLRQGAGNTIYF. The CDR3 nucleotides are TGCGCCAGCAGCCTGCGACAGGGGGCAGGAAACACCATATATTTT.

This clonotype was seen ten or more times. CDR3: CASSEDTDTQYF. CDR3 in DNA: TGTGCCAGCAGTGAAGACACAGATACGCAGTATTTT. The chain links TRBV7-9 to TRBJ2-3, with D unclear. V dropped 6 bases and J dropped 2 bases, with 6 bases sitting between them. The CDR3 consists of 12 residues. The germline CDR1 and CDR2 sequences are SEHNR and FQNEAQ (reference sequence).

This clonotype was detected ten times or more. The V gene is TRBV27, the J gene TRBJ2-7, with D perhaps matching TRBD2 (5 bases). V lost 3 bases and J lost 3, with 12 bases in between. Germline values: CDR1 MNHEY, CDR2 SMNVEV (reference sequence). This CDR3 is built from 14 residues. CDR3 residues: CASSLSGSFYEQYF. The CDR3 bases are TGTGCCAGCAGTTTGAGCGGCAGCTTCTACGAGCAGTACTTC.

The rearrangement uses TRBV10-3 and TRBJ2-3; the match to TRBD2 covers 8 bases. Germline CDR1 reads ENHRY; CDR2 reads SYGVKD. The CDR3 has 15 amino acids. Trimming took 0 bases from V and 3 from J; bases not matched to a gene: 2. DNA of the CDR3: TGTGCCATCAGTGAGTCAAGCGGGGGAACAGATACGCAGTATTTT. Its protein is CAISESSGGTDTQYF.

V and J are TRBV24-1 and TRBJ2-3; no reliable D call. The CDR3 has 12 amino acids. CDR1 and CDR2 from the germline V gene are KGHDR and SFDVKD. Trimming took 1 base from V and 6 from J, leaving 4 bases between them. The CDR3 reads CATSDFSDTQYF. The CDR3 bases are TGTGCCACCAGTGATTTCAGTGATACGCAGTATTTT.

This clonotype was found a few times. The chain links TRBV7-2 to TRBJ2-7; tentatively, D is TRBD2 (6 bases). Trimming left V 0 bases short and J 2 bases short, with 11 bases between. The germline V gene has CDR1 SGHTA and CDR2 FQGNSA. This CDR3 spans 15 amino acids. CDR3 bases: TGTGCCAGCAGCTTAGCGCGACGCGGGGCCTACGAGCAGTACTTC. It specifies CASSLARRGAYEQYF.

The rearrangement links TRBV3-1 to TRBJ2-7; 8 positions agree with TRBD1. The CDR3 is made up of 12 amino acids. Germline V CDR1 and CDR2: LGHDT, YNNKEL (reference sequence). Trimming took 2 bases from V and 11 from J; bases not matched to a gene: 5. Here the CDR3 reads CASSQPTGVKYF. In nucleotides, the CDR3 is TGTGCCAGCAGCCAACCGACAGGGGTTAAGTACTTC.

This clonotype appeared many times. V and J are TRBV29-1 and TRBJ2-7; D remains ambiguous. With 1 base removed from V and 11 bases from J, the gap between germline ends came to 12 bases. This CDR3 comprises 11 residues. Germline values: CDR1 SQVTM, CDR2 ANQGSEA. CDR3 protein: CSVEVETREYF. Here the CDR3 DNA reads TGCAGCGTTGAAGTGGAAACCAGAGAGTACTTC.

This clonotype occurred many times. The rearrangement joins TRBV12-5 to TRBJ1-2, with 8 nucleotides matching TRBD1. V lost 3 bases, J lost 8 bases, and 8 bases stayed unmatched. The CDR3 contains 14 residues. In germline, CDR1 is LGHNT, CDR2 FRNRAP. Here the CDR3 DNA reads TGTGCTAGTGGTTTCCTGGACAGGGTGGGGGGCTACACCTTC. This encodes CASGFLDRVGGYTF.

This clonotype was counted only a few times. J is TRBJ2-3 and V is TRBV10-3; 7 nucleotides agree with TRBD1. V was pared by 6 bases and J by 2 bases, with 8 bases of the junction left unmatched. The CDR3 has 15 amino acids. Germline V CDR1 and CDR2: ENHRY, SYGVKD. The DNA for the CDR3 is TGTGCCATCAGGGCTACAGGGGTGACCACAGATACGCAGTATTTT. The encoded protein is CAIRATGVTTDTQYF.

This clonotype showed up just once. The V and J genes are TRBV7-9 and TRBJ2-4, with D possibly being TRBD1 or TRBD2 (5 bases each). Trimming shortened V by 5 bases and J by 15 bases, and 17 bases separated the two germline ends. The germline V gene has CDR1 SEHNR and CDR2 FQNEAQ (reference sequence). The CDR3 has 12 residues. The CDR3 spells CASSRDGALRYF. CDR3 coding DNA: TGTGCCAGCAGCCGGGACGGGGCCCTTAGGTACTTC.

This clonotype appeared once. J is TRBJ2-4 and V is TRBV29-1; the D is unclear. Germline CDR1 SQVTM, CDR2 ANQGSEA. CDR3 length: 12 amino acids. Trimming left V 7 bases short and J 8 bases short, with 15 bases between. This CDR3 is CSAAERNDIQYF. CDR3 DNA: TGCAGCGCCGCGGAACGGAATGACATTCAGTACTTC. Filled out from reference TRBV29-1 and TRBJ2-4, the complete variable domain reads SAVISQKPSRDICQRGTSLTIQCQVDSQVTMMFWYRQQPGQSLTLIATANQGSEATYESGFVIDKFPISRPNLTFSTLTVSNMSPEDSSIYLCSAAERNDIQYFGAGTRLSVL.

This clonotype occurred many times. This chain links TRBV6-1 with TRBJ2-7; 9 nucleotides agree with TRBD1. CDR3 length: 15 amino acids. With 1 base clipped from V and 7 bases from J, the junction kept 8 bases outside the gene matches. Germline CDR1 reads MNHNS; CDR2 reads SASEGT. CDR3 protein: CASSEVAQGAWEQYF. Written as DNA, the CDR3 is TGTGCCAGCAGTGAAGTAGCACAGGGGGCGTGGGAGCAGTACTTC.

This clonotype was detected only once. J is TRBJ2-1 and V is TRBV24-1; TRBD2 agrees at 10 bases. This CDR3 is built from 15 residues. In germline, CDR1 is KGHDR, CDR2 SFDVKD. With 7 bases clipped from V and 0 bases from J, the junction kept 2 bases outside the gene matches. The CDR3 protein is CATSPSGSSYNEQFF. The CDR3 DNA reads as TGTGCCACCAGCCCTAGCGGGAGCTCCTACAATGAGCAGTTCTTC.

In regard to this clonotype: One junction end disagrees with the germline gene, perhaps due to a read error. The chain couples TRBV20-1 to TRBJ2-3, with unresolved D. The CDR3 totals 12 residues. In germline, CDR1 is DFQATT, CDR2 SNEGSKA (reference sequence). CDR3 in amino acids: CSANRATDTQYF. CDR3 nucleotides: TGCAGTGCTAACCGGGCAACAGATACGCAATATTTT.

The gene calls are TRBV19 and TRBJ2-3; D remains unclear. This CDR3 spans 14 amino acids. Germline values: CDR1 LNHDA, CDR2 SQIVND (reference sequence). V lost 4 bases, J lost 4 bases, and 12 bases lay in between. CDR3 in amino acids: CASSNPELSDTQYF. Written as DNA, the CDR3 is TGTGCCAGTAGTAACCCAGAGTTGTCAGATACGCAGTATTTT.

This clonotype has only a few counts. This chain uses TRBV2 with TRBJ2-7; D not certain. Germline V CDR1 and CDR2: SNHLY, FYNNEI. The CDR3 is 13 residues long. Between the trimmed V and J ends, which lost 4 bases and 4 bases, there was a span of 11 bases. CDR3 loop: CASSVETTYEQYF. DNA of the CDR3: TGTGCCAGCAGTGTTGAGACAACATACGAGCAGTACTTC.